The 19 T cell receptor beta chains below were found in one sample sequenced in a study of PD-L1 blockade in urothelial cancer. Using immunoSEQ multiplex PCR, the repertoire was profiled, and TCRdb retains in-frame clones only, with some absent. Here the sample spans about 110,000 clones, less than 95% being singletons. Time point of the sample: peripheral blood 6 weeks after treatment start. Sample: PBMCs, taken around atezolizumab (anti-PD-L1) treatment. The receptors here all came from a man in his sixties with urothelial cancer.

The rearrangement joins TRBV28 to TRBJ1-1, with TRBD1 identical over 9 bases. The germline V gene has CDR1 MDHEN and CDR2 SYDVKM. V lost 6 bases, J lost 2 bases, and 7 bases stayed unmatched. This CDR3 region has 15 residues. CDR3: CASRKTGGGNTEAFF. CDR3 nucleotide sequence: TGTGCCAGCAGAAAAACAGGGGGCGGAAACACTGAAGCTTTCTTT.

This clone was counted once. CDR3 amino acids: CASSPAGGGGYTF. CDR3 coding DNA: TGTGCCAGCAGCCCGGCGGGGGGGGGAGGCTACACCTTC. The gene calls are TRBV5-4 and TRBJ1-2; weak D call: TRBD1 (5 bases). The CDR3 loop spans 13 amino acids. Germline V gives CDR1 SGHNT, CDR2 YYREEE (reference sequence). Trimming shortened V by 4 bases and J by 8 bases, and 15 bases separated the two germline ends.

The chain employs TRBV4-1 and TRBJ2-7; 7 bases are a match to TRBD1. From germline, CDR1 is MGHRA and CDR2 YSYEKL. This CDR3 has 16 amino acids. Trimming cost V 6 bases and J 1 base; bases outside gene matches: 12. The CDR3 region has the DNA TGCGCCAGCAGGCGAGACAGGGACGGTTCATCCTACGAGCAGTACTTC. Translation: CASRRDRDGSSYEQYF.

The V gene is TRBV28, the J gene TRBJ2-7; 9 bases line up with TRBD2. This CDR3 contains 16 residues. The trim removed 7 bases at V and 4 bases at J, leaving 14 bases unmatched. Germline V lookup: CDR1 MDHEN, CDR2 SYDVKM. In DNA form, the CDR3 reads TGTGCCAGCACACCGGCGGGAGGGCCTCGGGGGTACGAGCAGTACTTC. Translation gives CASTPAGGPRGYEQYF.

This clone was seen just once. The chain recombines TRBV7-6 with TRBJ2-1; TRBD1 is a possible D gene (5 bases). Trimming shortened V by 0 bases and J by 6 bases, and 12 bases separated the two germline ends. Germline V lookup: CDR1 SGHVS, CDR2 FNYEAQ. The CDR3 is 15 residues long. This CDR3 is CASSLALGARNEQFF. DNA of the CDR3: TGTGCCAGCAGCTTAGCGTTAGGGGCACGCAATGAGCAGTTCTTC.

The chain is built from TRBV4-3 and TRBJ1-1, with 7 bases aligning to TRBD1. The CDR3 covers 15 residues. CDR1 is LGHNA, CDR2 YSLEER, per germline. V gave up 4 bases and J gave up 6 bases; unmatched junction bases: 11. This CDR3 is CASSRTGPGDAEAFF. CDR3 DNA: TGCGCCAGCAGCCGGACAGGACCGGGGGACGCTGAAGCTTTCTTT.

CDR3 nucleotides: TGTGCCAGCAGCTTGGATCCGGGACAGTCCTACGAGCAGTACTTC. Translated: CASSLDPGQSYEQYF. V usage is TRBV5-4 and J usage is TRBJ2-7; 7 nucleotides line up with TRBD1. The CDR3 runs to 15 residues. The V gene's germline CDR1 is SGHNT and CDR2 YYREEE (reference sequence). With V trimmed by 0 bases and J by 1 base, 4 bases remained unmatched. The full variable domain, with the rest looked up from reference TRBV5-4 and TRBJ2-7, is ETGVTQSPTHLIKTRGQQVTLRCSSQSGHNTVSWYQQALGQGPQFIFQYYREEENGRGNFPPRFSGLQFPNYSSELNVNALELDDSALYLCASSLDPGQSYEQYFGPGTRLTVT.

This clone has more than one count but fewer than ten. The chain has TRBV9 and TRBJ1-2; D is perhaps TRBD1 (6 bases). Germline V gene lookup returns CDR1 SGDLS and CDR2 YYNGEE. Deletions cut 1 base from V and 2 bases from J, with 6 bases between. The CDR3 covers 13 residues. CDR3 amino acids: CASSVQGNYGYTF. Written as DNA, the CDR3 is TGTGCCAGCAGCGTACAGGGGAACTATGGCTACACCTTC.

This clone was counted between two and nine times. The chain combines TRBV19 with TRBJ1-6; 7 positions agree with TRBD1. This CDR3 is 14 amino acids long. In germline, CDR1 is LNHDA, CDR2 SQIVND (reference sequence). Trimming at V came to 5 bases and at J to 8 bases, leaving 6 bases not matched to a gene. This CDR3 is CASSPQGGHSPLHF. CDR3 DNA: TGTGCCAGTAGTCCTCAGGGGGGACATTCACCCCTCCACTTT. Supplemented by reference TRBV19 and TRBJ1-6, the full variable domain reads DGGITQSPKYLFRKEGQNVTLSCEQNLNHDAMYWYRQDPGQGLRLIYYSQIVNDFQKGDIAEGYSVSREKKESFPLTVTSAQKNPTAFYLCASSPQGGHSPLHFGNGTRLTVT.

The chain employs TRBV9 and TRBJ2-5; 11 positions agree with TRBD2. This CDR3 has 14 residues. Germline CDR1 SGDLS, CDR2 YYNGEE. Unmatched junction bases numbered 3, after V lost 3 bases and J lost 5 bases. CDR3 amino acids: CASSGASGRETQYF. The CDR3 DNA sequence: TGTGCCAGCAGCGGGGCTAGCGGGAGGGAGACCCAGTACTTC.

This chain links TRBV11-3 with TRBJ2-2; 8 bases are a match to TRBD2. The CDR3 has 14 residues. Per germline, CDR1 SGHNT and CDR2 YENEEA. V lost 6 bases to trimming and J lost 5 bases; unmatched junction nucleotides: 5. The DNA of the CDR3 is TGTGCCAGCAGGTTGGGGACTAGGACCGGGGAGCTGTTTTTT. Its protein product is CASRLGTRTGELFF.

This clone has just a few counts. J is TRBJ2-1 and V is TRBV20-1, with 9 positions matching TRBD2. Germline lookup yields CDR1 DFQATT and CDR2 SNEGSKA (reference sequence). Germline trimming cut 6 bases from V and 14 bases from J; bases unmatched to any gene: 8. The CDR3 totals 11 residues. The DNA for the CDR3 is TGCAGTGCCGGGCGGGAGGGGTTGAAGTTCTTC. Translated, it gives CSAGREGLKFF.

The V call is TRBV2, the J call TRBJ2-7; TRBD2 agrees at 7 bases. Per the germline V gene, CDR1 is SNHLY and CDR2 is FYNNEI. The CDR3 spans 15 residues. V gave up 4 bases and J gave up 4 bases; unmatched junction bases: 10. This CDR3 is CASSVLAGAGYEQYF. The CDR3 DNA reads as TGTGCCAGCAGTGTTTTGGCGGGAGCCGGGTACGAGCAGTACTTC.

This clone was seen only a few times. The V and J genes are TRBV9 and TRBJ1-4; D gene unclear. Per germline, CDR1 SGDLS and CDR2 YYNGEE. V shed 4 bases and J shed 2 bases, with 6 bases lying between them. This CDR3 has 13 residues. The CDR3 bases are TGTGCCAGCAGCTCACTCACTAATGAAAAACTGTTTTTT. Its translation: CASSSLTNEKLFF.

V usage is TRBV7-8 and J usage is TRBJ1-5; D is perhaps TRBD1 (6 bases). CDR3 length: 17 amino acids. V shed 2 bases and J shed 5 bases, with 19 bases lying between them. The germline V gene encodes CDR1 SGHVS and CDR2 FQNEAQ. CDR3 sequence (DNA): TGTGCCAGCAGCTTACGCCTGAGGGGGTTTGGTGATCAGCCCCAGCATTTT. Protein sequence: CASSLRLRGFGDQPQHF.

The V call is TRBV7-2, the J call TRBJ1-6, with TRBD1 identical over 7 bases. Looked up from germline, CDR1 is SGHTA and CDR2 is FQGNSA. Trimming removed 7 bases from V and 9 bases from J; junction bases left unmatched: 9. CDR3 size: 14 residues. The DNA for the CDR3 is TGTGCCAGCACCCGGACAGGCAGGACTTCACCCCTCCACTTT. This gives the protein CASTRTGRTSPLHF.

The chain carries TRBV6-4 and TRBJ1-3; tentatively, D is TRBD1 (6 bases). Germline V lookup: CDR1 MRHNA, CDR2 SNTAGT. The CDR3 totals 19 residues. V lost 0 bases, J lost 0 bases, and 18 bases lay in between. For the CDR3, the DNA is TGTGCCAGCAGTGACTCGCATGTGGACAGCGATCACTCTGGAAACACCATATATTTT. It specifies CASSDSHVDSDHSGNTIYF.

This sequence joins TRBV4-2 and TRBJ2-5, with TRBD1 matching 9 bases. The V gene's germline CDR1 is LGHNA and CDR2 YNFKEQ. This CDR3 region has 15 residues. J gave up 1 base and V 1 base, and 1 base lay outside the gene matches. CDR3 nucleotides: TGTGCCAGCAGCCAAGCACAGGGGGCCCAAGAGACCCAGTACTTC. Its protein product is CASSQAQGAQETQYF.

This chain uses TRBV29-1 with TRBJ1-5; the D gene is possibly TRBD1 (6 bases). The CDR3 extends over 13 amino acids. V gave up 4 bases and J gave up 5 bases, with 12 bases separating them. Germline CDR1 and CDR2: SQVTM and ANQGSEA. The CDR3 nucleotides read TGCAGCGTTGGCCAGGGGACGGATCAGCCCCAGCATTTT. Translation gives CSVGQGTDQPQHF. Complete variable domain (other parts from reference TRBV29-1 and TRBJ1-5): SAVISQKPSRDICQRGTSLTIQCQVDSQVTMMFWYRQQPGQSLTLIATANQGSEATYESGFVIDKFPISRPNLTFSTLTVSNMSPEDSSIYLCSVGQGTDQPQHFGDGTRLSIL.